Shown below are 8 T cell receptor beta chains from a single sample sequenced in a study of shared clonotypes between healthy human individuals. This table comes from immunoSEQ multiplex PCR, and its TCRdb copy is limited to in-frame clones, with some not included. The sample contains some 1,100,000 clones, about 80% of which appear only once. Sequencing used memory CD4+ T cells from PBMCs. Subset here: CD45RA-negative fraction. Every receptor here comes from a man aged 18 to 30 in good health. Some clones in this sample may be carry-over from other donors' samples.

This clone was counted a few times. The chain uses TRBV7-9 and TRBJ2-1, with 7 bases that match TRBD2. Trimming cost V 2 bases and J 9 bases; bases outside gene matches: 1. The CDR3 contains 12 residues. Germline V lookup: CDR1 SEHNR, CDR2 FQNEAQ (reference sequence). The CDR3 region has the DNA TGTGCCAGCAGCTTAATAGCGGGTGAGCAGTTCTTC. Its protein product is CASSLIAGEQFF.

To note about this clone: Within the sample, other DNA sequences also encode this same CDR3. This chain uses TRBV28 with TRBJ1-5; a possible D gene is TRBD1 (5 bases). The germline gives CDR1 MDHEN, CDR2 SYDVKM. The CDR3 length is 15 residues. With 0 bases removed from V and 0 bases from J, the gap between germline ends came to 6 bases. The CDR3 DNA reads as TGTGCCAGCAGTTTATGGGGGCCTAGCAATCAGCCCCAGCATTTT. It encodes CASSLWGPSNQPQHF.

V usage is TRBV28 and J usage is TRBJ1-1; D gene ambiguous. From germline, CDR1 is MDHEN and CDR2 SYDVKM. The CDR3 length is 15 residues. Trimming removed 7 bases from V and 0 bases from J, with 15 bases in between. The DNA for the CDR3 is TGTGCCAGCAAAGAGTCTGGCAACATGAACACTGAAGCTTTCTTT. Translation gives CASKESGNMNTEAFF.

This clone has a count of ten or more. In the same sample, other DNA sequences code for this CDR3. The rearrangement joins TRBV20-1 to TRBJ2-3, with no clear D. Trimming removed 6 bases at V and 6 bases at J, with 10 bases between. The CDR3 is 11 amino acids. Germline CDR1 DFQATT, CDR2 SNEGSKA (reference sequence). Here the CDR3 reads CSAYHADTQYF. CDR3 in DNA: TGCAGTGCGTACCACGCCGATACGCAGTATTTT.

The genes are TRBV19 and TRBJ2-7, with a possible D match to TRBD2 (5 bases). The length of the CDR3 is 15 residues. Germline-derived CDR1 and CDR2 are LNHDA and SQIVND (reference sequence). V was shortened by 6 bases and J by 2 bases, with 17 bases between the two germline ends. The CDR3 is CASSDFRRETYEQYF. Written as DNA, the CDR3 is TGTGCCAGTAGCGATTTCAGAAGGGAGACCTACGAGCAGTACTTC.

The chain links TRBV19 to TRBJ1-1; 8 bases are shared with TRBD1. The germline CDR1 and CDR2 sequences are LNHDA and SQIVND (reference sequence). The ends lost 5 bases at V and 4 bases at J; junction bases unmatched: 12. This CDR3 is built from 16 residues. DNA of the CDR3: TGTGCCAGTAGTTATTTGCAGGGGGCCGGAGGCACTGAAGCTTTCTTT. It codes for CASSYLQGAGGTEAFF.

The chain carries TRBV2 and TRBJ1-2; TRBD1 matches at 8 bases. CDR1 and CDR2 (germline): SNHLY, FYNNEI. V was pared by 6 bases and J by 8 bases, with 5 bases of the junction left unmatched. The CDR3 runs to 12 residues. CDR3: CASSGDRTGYTF. CDR3 nucleotides: TGTGCCAGCAGCGGGGACAGGACGGGCTACACCTTC.

This chain connects TRBV27 to TRBJ1-5; TRBD1 matches at 9 bases. Unmatched junction bases numbered 6, after V lost 5 bases and J lost 1 base. Looked up from germline, CDR1 is MNHEY and CDR2 is SMNVEV (reference sequence). CDR3 size: 16 residues. DNA for the CDR3: TGTGCCAGCAGTGGTATAGGGACAGGGAGCAATCAGCCCCAGCATTTT. Translating it yields CASSGIGTGSNQPQHF.